This T cell receptor beta chain was profiled in a study of blood T cells in healthy people across ages. Across the whole study: For every two T cells, template switching captured about one barcoded beta molecule.

About this clonotype itself: Its antigen is not identified. One junction end disagrees with the germline gene, perhaps due to a read error.

Through a sample-barcoded 5' primer and a J-beta primer mix, a second PCR was run for roughly 6 to 12 cycles. TCRdb used MiXCR to reprocess the 5' RACE reads, holding one entry per CDR3 protein. The sample records 1,500,000 or so distinct CDR3 sequences, roughly 60% being singletons. Study-wide results and limits: Unsorted PBMCs ruled out conclusive naive versus antigen-experienced comparison. Across the age range, TCR beta diversity per million T cells fell in a roughly linear way. Strongly correlated with naive T cell percentage was TCR beta diversity.

Germline CDR1 reads SGHRS; CDR2 reads YFSETQ. This CDR3 is built from 16 residues. The rearrangement links TRBV5-1 to TRBJ2-4; a possible D gene is TRBD1 (6 bases). This TCR was sampled from a young man in good health. The sequencing sample was made of blood. CDR3 loop: CASSLQGGEAKNVQYF. The DNA for the CDR3 is TGCGCCAGCAGCCTACAGGGTGGCGAGGCCAAAAACGTTCAGTACTTC.